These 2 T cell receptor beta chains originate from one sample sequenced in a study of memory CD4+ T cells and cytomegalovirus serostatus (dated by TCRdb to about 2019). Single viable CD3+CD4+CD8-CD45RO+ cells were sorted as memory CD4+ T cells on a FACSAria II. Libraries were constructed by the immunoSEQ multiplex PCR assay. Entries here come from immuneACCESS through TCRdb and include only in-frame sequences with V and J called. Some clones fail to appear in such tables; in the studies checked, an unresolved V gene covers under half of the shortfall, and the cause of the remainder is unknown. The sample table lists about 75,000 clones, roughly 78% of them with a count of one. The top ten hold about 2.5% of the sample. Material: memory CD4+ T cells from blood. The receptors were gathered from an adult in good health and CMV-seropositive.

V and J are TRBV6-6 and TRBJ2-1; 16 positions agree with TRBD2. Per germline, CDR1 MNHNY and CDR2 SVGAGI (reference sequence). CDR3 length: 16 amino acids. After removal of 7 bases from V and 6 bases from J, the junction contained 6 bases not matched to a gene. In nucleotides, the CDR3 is TGTGCCAGCATAGGGACTAGCGGGGGGGCGGGCAATGAGCAGTTCTTC. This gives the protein CASIGTSGGAGNEQFF.

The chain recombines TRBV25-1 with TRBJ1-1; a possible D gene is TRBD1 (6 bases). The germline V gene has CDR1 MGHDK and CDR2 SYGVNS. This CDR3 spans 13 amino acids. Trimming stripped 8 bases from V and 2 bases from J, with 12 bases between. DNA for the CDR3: TGTGCCAGCTGCCGGGACACCAACACTGAAGCTTTCTTT. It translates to CASCRDTNTEAFF.